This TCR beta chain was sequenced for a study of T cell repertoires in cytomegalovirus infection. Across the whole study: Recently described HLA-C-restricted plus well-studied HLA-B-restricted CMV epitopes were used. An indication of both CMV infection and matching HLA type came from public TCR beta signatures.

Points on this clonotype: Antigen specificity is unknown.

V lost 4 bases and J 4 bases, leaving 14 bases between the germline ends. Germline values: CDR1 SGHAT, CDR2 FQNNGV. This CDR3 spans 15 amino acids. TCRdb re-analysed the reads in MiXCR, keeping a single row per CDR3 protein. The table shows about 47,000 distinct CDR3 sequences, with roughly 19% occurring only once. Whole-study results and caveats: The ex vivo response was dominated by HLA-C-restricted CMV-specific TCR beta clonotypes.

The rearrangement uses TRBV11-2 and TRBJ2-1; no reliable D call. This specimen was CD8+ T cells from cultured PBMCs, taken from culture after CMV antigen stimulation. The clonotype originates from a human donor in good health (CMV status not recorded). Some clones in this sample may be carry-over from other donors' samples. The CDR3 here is CASSSRTGPYNEQFF. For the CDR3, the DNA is TGTGCCAGCAGCTCCCGGACCGGACCTTACAATGAGCAGTTCTTC. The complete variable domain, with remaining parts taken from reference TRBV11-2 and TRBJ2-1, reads EAGVAQSPRYKIIEKRQSVAFWCNPISGHATLYWYQQILGQGPKLLIQFQNNGVVDDSQLPKDRFSAERLKGVDSTLKIQPAKLEDSAVYLCASSSRTGPYNEQFFGPGTRLTVL.